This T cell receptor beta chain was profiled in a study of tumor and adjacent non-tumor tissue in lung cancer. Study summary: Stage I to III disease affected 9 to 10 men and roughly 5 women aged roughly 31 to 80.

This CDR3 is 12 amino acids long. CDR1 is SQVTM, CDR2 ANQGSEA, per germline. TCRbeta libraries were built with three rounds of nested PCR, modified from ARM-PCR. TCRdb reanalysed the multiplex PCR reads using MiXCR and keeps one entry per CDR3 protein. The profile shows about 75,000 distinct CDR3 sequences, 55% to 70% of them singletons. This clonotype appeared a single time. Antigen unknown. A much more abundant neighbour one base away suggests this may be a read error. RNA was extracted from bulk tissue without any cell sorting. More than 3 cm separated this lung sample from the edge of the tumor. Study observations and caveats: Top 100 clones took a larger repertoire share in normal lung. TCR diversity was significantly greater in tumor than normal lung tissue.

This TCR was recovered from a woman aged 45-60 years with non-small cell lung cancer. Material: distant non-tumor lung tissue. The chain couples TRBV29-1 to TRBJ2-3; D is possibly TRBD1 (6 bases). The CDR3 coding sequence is TGCAGCGTTGTTGGGAGAGGGGGTACGAAGTATTTT. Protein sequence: CSVVGRGGTKYF.